The 5 T cell receptor beta chains below all came from one sample that was sequenced in a study of CD8 T cells in ankylosing spondylitis. MiXCR, run by TCRdb on the 5' RACE reads, gives a single entry per CDR3 protein. The table includes about 160,000 distinct CDR3 sequences, 15% to 20% detected once. Sequencing was done on a sample of blood, either unsorted or a sorted T cell fraction (not recorded which). The source is a male donor with ankylosing spondylitis or in good health (not recorded which).

This sequence joins TRBV5-4 and TRBJ1-6; D is perhaps TRBD1 (6 bases). The germline CDR1 and CDR2 sequences are SGHNT and YYREEE (reference sequence). V was pared by 4 bases and J by 7 bases, with 12 bases between. CDR3 length: 14 amino acids. CDR3 sequence (DNA): TGTGCCAGCAGCATTGACAGGCGAAATTCACCCCTCCACTTT. Translation gives CASSIDRRNSPLHF.

This clonotype was seen many times. V gene TRBV11-1 combines with J gene TRBJ2-5; unclear D gene. V was pared by 0 bases and J by 4 bases, with 6 bases between. This CDR3 has 13 residues. The germline V gene encodes CDR1 SGHAT and CDR2 FQDESV (reference sequence). CDR3 protein: CASSLAPGETQYF. CDR3 sequence (DNA): TGTGCCAGCAGCTTAGCGCCCGGAGAGACCCAGTACTTC.

This clonotype was recorded many times. The chain uses TRBV6-6 and TRBJ2-7; D remains ambiguous. V was clipped by 4 bases and J by 4 bases, with 11 bases between them. Germline V gene sequence: CDR1 MNHNY, CDR2 SVGAGI (reference sequence). This CDR3 is built from 13 residues. CDR3 protein: CASSSHGLYEQYF. In DNA form, the CDR3 reads TGTGCCAGCAGTTCTCACGGTTTATACGAGCAGTACTTC.

There are many counts of this clonotype. CDR3 residues: CAINQDRDSPLHF. The CDR3 DNA reads as TGTGCCATCAATCAGGACAGGGACTCACCCCTCCACTTT. The chain carries TRBV10-3 and TRBJ1-6; 8 bases fit TRBD1. Trimming cost V 7 bases and J 10 bases; bases outside gene matches: 6. This CDR3 region has 13 residues. CDR1 and CDR2 from the germline V gene are ENHRY and SYGVKD.

This chain uses TRBV24-1 with TRBJ2-2, with no clear D. V was pared by 2 bases and J by 2 bases, with 8 bases between. Germline CDR1 and CDR2: KGHDR and SFDVKD. The CDR3 is 15 amino acids. For the CDR3, the DNA is TGTGCCACCAGTGATTCCCCAGGAAACACCGGGGAGCTGTTTTTT. This sequence encodes CATSDSPGNTGELFF.